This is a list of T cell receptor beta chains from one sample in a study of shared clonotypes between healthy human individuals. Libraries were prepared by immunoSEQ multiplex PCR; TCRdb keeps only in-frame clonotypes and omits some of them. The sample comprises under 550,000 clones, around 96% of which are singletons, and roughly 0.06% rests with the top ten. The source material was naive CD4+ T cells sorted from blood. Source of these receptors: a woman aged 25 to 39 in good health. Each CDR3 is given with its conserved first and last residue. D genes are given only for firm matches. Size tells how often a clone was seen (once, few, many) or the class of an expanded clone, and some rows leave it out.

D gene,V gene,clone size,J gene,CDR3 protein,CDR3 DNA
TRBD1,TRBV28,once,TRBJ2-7,CASSSTGGNLYEQYF,TGTGCCAGCAGTTCGACAGGGGGGAATCTTTACGAGCAGTACTTC
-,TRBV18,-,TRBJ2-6,CASSPLPRGSGANVLTF,TGTGCCAGCTCACCGCTTCCACGAGGATCTGGGGCCAACGTCCTGACTTTC
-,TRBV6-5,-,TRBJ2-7,CASSWDTRRSSEQYF,TGTGCCAGCAGTTGGGATACCAGAAGATCGAGCGAGCAGTACTTC
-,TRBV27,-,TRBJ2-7,CASSLSSVYEQYF,TGTGCCAGCAGTTTATCCAGCGTCTACGAGCAGTACTTC
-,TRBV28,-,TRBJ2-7,CASSPPGVFHEQYF,TGTGCCAGCAGTCCCCCGGGGGTATTCCACGAGCAGTACTTC
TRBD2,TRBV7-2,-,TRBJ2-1,CASSLGLAGGEQFF,TGTGCCAGCAGCTTGGGACTAGCGGGAGGCGAGCAGTTCTTC
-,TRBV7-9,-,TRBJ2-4,CASSPADPRGEYIQYF,TGTGCCAGCAGCCCAGCGGACCCGCGAGGAGAGTACATTCAGTACTTC
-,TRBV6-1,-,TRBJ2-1,CASIGGTYYNEQFF,TGTGCCAGCATTGGGGGGACCTACTACAATGAGCAGTTCTTC
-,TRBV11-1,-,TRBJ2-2,CASSPRWGLTSTGELFF,TGTGCCAGCAGTCCAAGATGGGGGTTGACGAGCACCGGGGAGCTGTTTTTT
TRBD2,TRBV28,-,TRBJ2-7,CASSPGTSGGPLGEQYF,TGTGCCAGCAGCCCCGGGACTAGCGGGGGACCTTTGGGCGAGCAGTACTTC
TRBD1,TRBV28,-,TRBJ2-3,CASSLVQGAVDTQYF,TGTGCCAGCAGTTTAGTACAGGGGGCGGTCGATACGCAGTATTTT
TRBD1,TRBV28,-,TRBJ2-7,CASSLGQVGGWEQYF,TGTGCCAGCAGTTTGGGACAGGTAGGGGGTTGGGAGCAGTACTTC
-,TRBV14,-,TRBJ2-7,CASSHIYGASSYEQYF,TGTGCCAGCAGCCATATTTACGGGGCGAGCTCCTACGAGCAGTACTTC
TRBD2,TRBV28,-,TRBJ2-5,CASALAGVRETQYF,TGTGCCAGTGCTCTAGCGGGAGTTCGGGAGACCCAGTACTTC
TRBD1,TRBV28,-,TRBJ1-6,CASSGGQGVSPLHF,TGTGCCAGCAGTGGGGGACAGGGTGTTTCACCCCTCCACTTT
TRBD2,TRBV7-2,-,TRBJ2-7,CASRPEIAGDTYEQYF,TGTGCCAGCAGACCTGAAATAGCGGGAGACACGTACGAGCAGTACTTC
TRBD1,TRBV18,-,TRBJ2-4,CASSIIGGQDQSIQYF,TGTGCCAGCTCAATAATTGGTGGACAGGACCAAAGCATTCAGTACTTC
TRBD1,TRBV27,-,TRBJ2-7,CASTQMTGGSYEQYF,TGTGCCAGCACCCAGATGACAGGGGGCTCCTACGAGCAGTACTTC
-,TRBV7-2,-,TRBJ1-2,CASSKDSTYGYTF,TGTGCCAGCAGCAAGGACAGTACCTATGGCTACACCTTC
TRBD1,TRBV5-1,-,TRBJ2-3,CASSLGQGSDTQYF,TGCGCCAGCAGCCTAGGACAGGGGTCAGATACGCAGTATTTT
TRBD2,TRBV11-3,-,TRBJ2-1,CASTLGGSSYNEQFF,TGTGCCAGCACCCTGGGAGGGAGCTCCTACAATGAGCAGTTCTTC
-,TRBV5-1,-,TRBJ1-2,CASSLGQERSGYTF,TGCGCCAGCAGCTTGGGACAGGAACGGAGTGGCTACACCTTC
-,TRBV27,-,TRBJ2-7,CASSSARGQYNEQYF,TGTGCCAGCAGTTCAGCCAGAGGGCAATATAACGAGCAGTACTTC
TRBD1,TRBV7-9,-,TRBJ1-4,CASSTTGTGGLKLFF,TGTGCCAGCAGCACGACCGGGACAGGGGGCTTAAAACTGTTTTTT
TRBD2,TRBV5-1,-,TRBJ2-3,CASSLGGGSSDTQYF,TGCGCCAGCAGCTTGGGGGGCGGGAGTTCAGATACGCAGTATTTT
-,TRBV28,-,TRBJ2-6,CASSSPGKTSGANVLTF,TGTGCCAGCAGTTCCCCGGGGAAGACCTCTGGGGCCAACGTCCTGACTTTC
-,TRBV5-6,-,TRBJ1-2,CASSFRRAYTF,TGTGCCAGCAGCTTCCGAAGGGCATACACCTTC
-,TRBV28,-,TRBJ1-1,CASSSWGARTEAFF,TGTGCCAGCAGTTCCTGGGGGGCGCGTACTGAAGCTTTCTTT
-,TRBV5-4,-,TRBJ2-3,CASSRDSGAADTQYF,TGTGCCAGCAGCCGGGATTCGGGGGCAGCAGATACGCAGTATTTT
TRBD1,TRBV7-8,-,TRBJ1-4,CASSLASGRGGEKLFF,TGTGCCAGCAGCTTAGCCTCCGGCAGGGGGGGTGAAAAACTGTTTTTT
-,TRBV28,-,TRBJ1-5,CASSLGVYQPQHF,TGTGCCAGCAGTCTAGGGGTTTATCAGCCCCAGCATTTT
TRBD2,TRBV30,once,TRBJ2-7,CAWRPSGAFYEQYF,TGTGCCTGGAGGCCCAGCGGGGCTTTCTACGAGCAGTACTTC
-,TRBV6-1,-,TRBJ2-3,CASSQELGLSPWLADTQYF,TGTGCCAGCAGTCAAGAACTGGGACTGAGTCCATGGCTGGCAGATACGCAGTATTTT
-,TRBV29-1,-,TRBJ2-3,CSVGKGKTRTDTQYF,TGCAGCGTCGGAAAGGGAAAAACTCGCACAGATACGCAGTATTTT
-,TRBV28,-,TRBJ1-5,CASSPILQGGIIGNQPQHF,TGTGCCAGCAGCCCGATCCTTCAAGGGGGTATTATCGGCAATCAGCCCCAGCATTTT
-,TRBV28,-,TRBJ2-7,CASRGSRGLLAYEQYF,TGTGCCAGCAGGGGATCCCGGGGACTCCTAGCCTACGAGCAGTACTTC
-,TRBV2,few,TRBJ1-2,CASSEGLGSDTF,TGTGCCAGCAGTGAGGGCTTAGGGAGCGACACCTTC
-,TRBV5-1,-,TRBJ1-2,CASSLGTAPGFNYGYTF,TGCGCCAGCAGCTTGGGTACGGCCCCCGGATTTAACTATGGCTACACCTTC
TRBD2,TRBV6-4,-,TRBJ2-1,CASSDISGRPFGEQFF,TGTGCCAGCAGTGACATTAGCGGGAGGCCCTTCGGTGAGCAGTTCTTC
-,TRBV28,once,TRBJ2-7,CASSLRSFYEQYF,TGTGCCAGCAGTTTACGGTCGTTCTACGAGCAGTACTTC
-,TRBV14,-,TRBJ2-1,CASSQVGTSQFF,TGTGCCAGCAGCCAAGTTGGGACATCTCAGTTCTTC